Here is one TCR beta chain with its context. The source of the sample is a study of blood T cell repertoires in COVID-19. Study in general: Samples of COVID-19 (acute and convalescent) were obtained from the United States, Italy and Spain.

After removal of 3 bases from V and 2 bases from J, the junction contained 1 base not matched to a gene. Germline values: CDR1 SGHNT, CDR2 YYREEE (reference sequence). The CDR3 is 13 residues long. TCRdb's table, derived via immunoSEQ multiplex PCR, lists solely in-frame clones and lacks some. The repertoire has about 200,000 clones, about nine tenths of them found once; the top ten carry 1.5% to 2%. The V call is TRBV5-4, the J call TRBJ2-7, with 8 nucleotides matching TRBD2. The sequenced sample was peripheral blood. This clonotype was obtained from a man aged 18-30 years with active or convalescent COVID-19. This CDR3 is CASSWGLAYEQYF. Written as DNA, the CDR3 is TGTGCCAGCAGCTGGGGACTAGCCTACGAGCAGTACTTC.